This entry features one T cell receptor beta chain sequence. This clone was seen a few times. Its specific antigen is unknown. No quality values exist for individual bases; no much larger clone is one base distant. This record comes from a study of beta chain features in type 1 diabetes (dated by TCRdb to the late 2010s). A note on the overall study: No differences in mean age, gender distribution, total cell number or subset yield were found between patients and healthy donors. In the study, TCRB repertoires of sorted circulating CD4+ T cell subsets from recently diagnosed type 1 diabetes patients were compared with those of matched healthy donors. A total of 107,917,701 sorted cells were examined across all samples, and the number of cells per subset was strongly correlated with RNA yield. Regulatory and stem cell-like memory subsets were isolated from only 8 patients and about 8 healthy donors, whereas naive and central memory subsets came from all 30 or so donors.

Each donor gave one peripheral blood draw, averaging approximately 120 mL, which was collected into heparinised tubes. Using a panel that included CD45RO, CCR7, CD25, CD127, CD95 and CD27, naive, central memory, regulatory and stem cell-like memory CD4+ T cells were sorted on a BD FACSAria II. Every sorted population had a purity above 95%. PBMCs were separated immediately by Lymphoprep density gradient centrifugation and were stained directly, without being cultured. Samples were stained and sorted in pairs, with one healthy donor and one patient per experiment, so that batch effects were minimized. The entire isolated RNA was reverse transcribed using the High Capacity cDNA Reverse Transcription Kit, and thus expressed TCRB transcripts were sequenced. Naive, central memory and regulatory T cell samples underwent deep immunoSEQ sequencing, averaging roughly 3.4 million total reads per sample. Sorted cells were lysed in RLT buffer, and RNA was extracted using DNase-treated RNeasy Micro or Mini kits according to cell number. To prevent cross-contamination, every cell subset was processed on its own, while patient and healthy donor samples were processed together. The immunoSEQ multiplex PCR was used to amplify TCRB sequences from cDNA, generating 87-bp fragments that spanned the CDR3 region. Sequencing of the amplicons was done on the Illumina HiSeq platform. Per the original workflow: PCR bias was computationally corrected using synthetic template baselines, reads within Hamming distance 2 were collapsed, and singletons that could not be merged were discarded. Reads were aligned against IMGT so that V, D and J genes, CDR3 length and insertions or deletions at six rearrangement sites could be assigned. Within each subset, clonotype counts were normalized to sorted cell number, after which true diversity and Gini coefficients were computed with the tcR R package. The overlap coefficient, calculated on TCRB nucleotide sequences, was used to quantify repertoire sharing. As a proxy for the pre-selection repertoire, out-of-frame TCRB sequences from naive cells were analyzed. Sourced from immuneACCESS, this table was stored by TCRdb with only in-frame sequences that have V and J called. A share of the clones is absent; for the studies checked, an unresolved V gene accounts for under half, and the remainder has no known explanation. Clone size and V and J calls were adopted from that table, with D and trimming inferred from the DNA. Present in this sample are 900,000 or so clones, under 20% of which were seen just once. Together, the top ten hold 0.02% to 0.03% of the sample.

Findings and caveats that apply to the study as a whole: PCR may preferentially amplify shorter templates, but because patient and control samples were amplified and corrected together, any resulting skew would affect both groups equally. At VDJ recombination sites, patients with type 1 diabetes made fewer insertions and deleted more nucleotides, a pattern implying thymic rearrangement abnormalities. Only small numbers of individuals were included in the HLA sub-analyses, which left unresolved whether HLA type had any influence on TCRB rearrangement. Because cDNA rather than genomic DNA was sequenced, highly expressing activated cells could have been over-represented, although no difference in activation and CD3 levels was found between groups. Naive, central memory and regulatory TCRB repertoires appeared more similar among patients than among healthy donors. Type 1 diabetes patients showed a moderate but significant shortening of TCRB CDR3 length in all four CD4+ subsets.

Counted from cysteine to phenylalanine, this CDR3 has 19 amino acids. The read is trimmed to its CDR3 DNA, 57 bases read in frame from base 1. Relative to germline, V is 0 bases shorter and J is 0 bases shorter, with 19 bases between their ends. The germline V gene (reference sequence) yields SGHNT for CDR1 and YYREEE for CDR2. This TCR derives from a woman younger than 30 in good health. Here the chain combines TRBV5-4 and TRBJ1-3, with a weak D call of TRBD1 (6 bases match). Input material: naive CD4+ T cells from blood. What the cell subset or site label conveys for this sample: true naive CD4+ T cells. The CDR3: CASSLVGRGGKSSGNTIYF. The nucleotide sequence is given as TGTGCCAGCAGCTTGGTGGGCAGGGGAGGCAAGAGCTCTGGAAACACCATATATTTT.